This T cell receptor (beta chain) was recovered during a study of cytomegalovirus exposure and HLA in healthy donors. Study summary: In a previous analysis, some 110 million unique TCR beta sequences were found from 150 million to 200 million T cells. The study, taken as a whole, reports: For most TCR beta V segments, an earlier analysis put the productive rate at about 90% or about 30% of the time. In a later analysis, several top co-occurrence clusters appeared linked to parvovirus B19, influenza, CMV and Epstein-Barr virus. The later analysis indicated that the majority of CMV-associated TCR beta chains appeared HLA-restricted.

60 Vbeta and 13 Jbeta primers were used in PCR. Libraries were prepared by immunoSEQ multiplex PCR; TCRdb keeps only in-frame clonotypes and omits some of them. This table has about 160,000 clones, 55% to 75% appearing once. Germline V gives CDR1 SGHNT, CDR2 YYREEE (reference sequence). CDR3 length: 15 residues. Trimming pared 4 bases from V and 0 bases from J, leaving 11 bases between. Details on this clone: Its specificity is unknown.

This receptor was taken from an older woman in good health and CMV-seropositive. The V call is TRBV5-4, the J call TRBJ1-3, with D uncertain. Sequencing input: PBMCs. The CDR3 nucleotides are TGTGCCAGCAGCCCGAACACCAACTCTGGAAACACCATATATTTT. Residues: CASSPNTNSGNTIYF.